This T cell receptor beta chain was documented in a study of ipilimumab plus nivolumab after autologous stem cell transplantation. On the study more broadly: Patients received a median of about five ipilimumab and 8 nivolumab doses. General observations from the study: The authors say TCR, Treg and microbiome findings warrant further study.

This clone was seen just once. The antigen remains undetermined. Checkpoint therapy with ipilimumab 1 mg/kg began 14 to 28 days after transplant. Through week 26, nivolumab 3 mg/kg IV was given weeks 1, 4, 7, 10, then biweekly. Here immunoSEQ multiplex PCR was the method, and the copy in TCRdb shows in-frame clones only, minus some. The sample lists some 9,800 clones, nearly 70% occurring once. The CDR3 has 17 amino acids. Unmatched junction bases numbered 6, after V lost 2 bases and J lost 4 bases. CDR1 is MNHNS and CDR2 is SASEGT in the germline V gene. This receptor was taken from a female donor with multiple myeloma. The starting material was PBMCs, obtained in a trial of ipilimumab plus nivolumab as post-transplant consolidation. The gene calls are TRBV6-1 and TRBJ2-1; TRBD2 aligns across 12 bases. The CDR3 DNA is TGTGCCAGCAGTGAACTAGCGGGAGGGGATAGGTACAATGAGCAGTTCTTC. The encoded protein is CASSELAGGDRYNEQFF.